A single sample is the source of the 8 T cell receptor beta chains below, sequenced in a study of blood T cell repertoires in COVID-19. The protocol was immunoSEQ multiplex PCR, while the TCRdb copy is restricted to in-frame clones and leaves out a portion. Seen here are 69,000 or so clones, less than 85% observed once, and the top ten hold less than 15%. Sequencing was performed on peripheral blood. The receptors here all came from a man aged 50-59 years with COVID-19, enrolled during active disease.

This clone was recorded only once. V is TRBV11-2 and J is TRBJ2-4, with D tentatively TRBD1 (5 bases). The V gene lost 1 base and the J gene lost 3 bases, with 7 bases spanning the gap. Germline V gene data show CDR1 as SGHAT and CDR2 as FQNNGV. The CDR3 runs to 14 residues. The CDR3 DNA is TGTGCCAGCAGCTTAGCAGGGTTCAAAAACATTCAGTACTTC. This codes for CASSLAGFKNIQYF.

V gene TRBV5-1 combines with J gene TRBJ1-1; D is possibly TRBD1 (6 bases). The V and J ends lost 1 base and 1 base respectively, with 17 bases between them. The CDR3 consists of 17 residues. Germline CDR1 and CDR2: SGHRS and YFSETQ. CDR3 in DNA: TGCGCCAGCAGCTTGATCCCCCTCGGGGGGGCGAACACTGAAGCTTTCTTT. This encodes CASSLIPLGGANTEAFF.

The chain links TRBV13 to TRBJ1-4; TRBD1 agrees at 7 bases. The germline CDR1 and CDR2 sequences are PRHDT and FYEKMQ (reference sequence). Trimming removed 4 bases from V and 4 bases from J; junction bases left unmatched: 3. This CDR3 region has 14 residues. The DNA of the CDR3 is TGTGCCAGCAGCTCCCGACAGGGTAATGAAAAACTGTTTTTT. Its translation is CASSSRQGNEKLFF.

The gene calls are TRBV29-1 and TRBJ1-2; 8 bases align to TRBD1. The V gene's germline CDR1 is SQVTM and CDR2 ANQGSEA. CDR3 length: 15 residues. Germline trimming cut 4 bases from V and 7 bases from J; bases unmatched to any gene: 14. CDR3 amino acids: CSVVLHTGGVGGYTF. CDR3 nucleotide sequence: TGCAGCGTTGTGCTACACACAGGGGGTGTAGGTGGCTACACCTTC.

This clone was detected once. The chain combines TRBV13 with TRBJ2-3; TRBD1 matches at 8 bases. Germline lookup yields CDR1 PRHDT and CDR2 FYEKMQ (reference sequence). The ends lost 0 bases at V and 9 bases at J; junction bases unmatched: 14. The CDR3 runs to 17 residues. The CDR3: CASSLGLRGDRSHTQYF. The CDR3 nucleotides are TGTGCCAGCAGCTTAGGCCTTAGGGGGGACAGGTCTCACACGCAGTATTTT.

This clone was recorded a few times. V gene TRBV18 combines with J gene TRBJ1-5, with D possibly TRBD1 on 6 matching bases. The germline V and J ends were trimmed by 4 bases and 4 bases, with 8 bases remaining between them. CDR1 is KGHSH and CDR2 is LQKENI in the germline V gene. The CDR3 totals 13 residues. The CDR3 DNA is TGTGCCAGCTCACGAGACAGGAATCAGCCCCAGCATTTT. It is translated as CASSRDRNQPQHF.

This sequence joins TRBV20-1 and TRBJ1-2; maybe TRBD1 (5 bases). The germline V gene encodes CDR1 DFQATT and CDR2 SNEGSKA (reference sequence). V dropped 3 bases and J dropped 8 bases, with 19 bases sitting between them. CDR3 length: 14 residues. CDR3 coding DNA: TGCAGTGCTAGTTCCTTCCAGGGTTTGCACGGCTACACCTTC. Translation gives CSASSFQGLHGYTF.

V and J are TRBV7-6 and TRBJ1-3; unclear D gene. V lost 4 bases and J lost 4, with 17 bases in between. The CDR3 totals 16 residues. Germline-derived CDR1 and CDR2 are SGHVS and FNYEAQ. The CDR3 DNA reads as TGTGCCAGCAGCTCGGCGCGGGGAGAAGCGGGAAACACCATATATTTT. It codes for CASSSARGEAGNTIYF.